The rows below give T cell receptor beta chains drawn from one sample of a study of OX40 agonist ivuxolimab in advanced cancers. Only in-frame clones appear in the TCRdb table, and some are missing; sequencing was by immunoSEQ multiplex PCR. The data contain roughly 69,000 clones, about 89% of them seen just once; the ten biggest clones take up over 3.5%. Sequenced here: CD4+ or CD8+ T cells sorted from blood, sampled in a trial of the OX40 agonist ivuxolimab. The receptors derive from an adult with an advanced solid tumor such as melanoma, head and neck, liver or kidney cancer. The CDR3 runs from the conserved cysteine through the conserved F or W. Each record gives: V gene, J gene, D gene, CDR3 protein. The D gene is left open where the match is weak.

TRBV14	TRBJ1-4	.	CASSQDQGAEIATNEKLFF
TRBV7-4	TRBJ2-1	.	CASSPGRRSYNEQFF
TRBV9	TRBJ2-1	TRBD1	CASSVAYRGDEQFF
TRBV6-5	TRBJ2-3	.	CASSSLAGTSTDTQYF
TRBV10-2	TRBJ1-2	.	CASSEGAGYTF
TRBV6-5	TRBJ1-2	TRBD1	CASSSTNTGVPYGYTF
TRBV10-2	TRBJ2-1	TRBD2	CASSGKKGLAGVYNEQFF
TRBV19	TRBJ2-7	TRBD1	CASSAGQGLYEQYF
TRBV19	TRBJ1-1	.	CASSREFKRAEAFF
TRBV19	TRBJ2-7	TRBD1	CASSSWTGSYEQYF
TRBV15	TRBJ2-5	.	CATSRDSPGAETQYF
TRBV18	TRBJ2-4	TRBD1	CASSPPGTGGELAAKNIQYF
TRBV9	TRBJ2-2	TRBD2	CASSRSGSGTGELFF
TRBV4-3	TRBJ1-3	.	CASSQYRVPRSVLYF
TRBV4-1	TRBJ1-1	TRBD1	CASSQFPQGATNTEAFF
TRBV7-6	TRBJ1-6	.	CASSLVLGADSPLHF
TRBV6-1	TRBJ1-5	.	CASSDLQYPSNQPQHF
TRBV7-9	TRBJ1-1	.	CASSFVNTEAFF
TRBV10-3	TRBJ1-3	.	CAISDGKGVDSGNTIYF
TRBV4-1	TRBJ1-1	.	CASSQEVSGEAFF
TRBV4-1	TRBJ2-7	TRBD1	CASSQSRGQNYEQYF
TRBV30	TRBJ1-3	.	CAWRVRAYSGNTIYF
TRBV5-6	TRBJ1-4	.	CASSSLNEKLFF
TRBV2	TRBJ2-5	TRBD2	CASSEISGSRETQYF
TRBV7-9	TRBJ2-3	.	CASSGAYPSTDTQYF
TRBV13	TRBJ1-2	.	CASSLGEAGFGYTF
TRBV4-2	TRBJ2-3	TRBD2	CASSQDWRGGITDTQYF
TRBV18	TRBJ1-1	TRBD1	CASSPGQGVTEAFF
TRBV28	TRBJ2-7	.	CASSLYGYYEQYF
TRBV5-6	TRBJ2-1	.	CASSSGRISYNEQFF
TRBV11-2	TRBJ2-7	.	CASSLVVLGEQYF
TRBV9	TRBJ1-3	.	CASSVEAGPIGNTIYF
TRBV5-8	TRBJ1-5	.	CASGGGVSNQPQHF